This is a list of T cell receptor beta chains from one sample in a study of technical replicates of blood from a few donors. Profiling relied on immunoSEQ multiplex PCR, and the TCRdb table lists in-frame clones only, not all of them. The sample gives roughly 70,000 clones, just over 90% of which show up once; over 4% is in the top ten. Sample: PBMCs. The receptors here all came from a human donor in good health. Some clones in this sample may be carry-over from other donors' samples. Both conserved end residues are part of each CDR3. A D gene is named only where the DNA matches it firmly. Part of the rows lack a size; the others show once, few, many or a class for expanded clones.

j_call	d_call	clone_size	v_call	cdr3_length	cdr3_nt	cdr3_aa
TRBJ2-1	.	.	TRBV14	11	TGTGCCAGCAGCCTACTCAATGAGCAGTTCTTC	CASSLLNEQFF
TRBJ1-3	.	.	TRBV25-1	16	TGTGCCAGCAGTGAACCCGGATATTCGGGTGGAAACACCATATATTTT	CASSEPGYSGGNTIYF
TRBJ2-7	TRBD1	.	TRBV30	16	TGTGCCTGGAGTGCTCCCGGGACAGGGAGGGCCTACGAGCAGTACTTC	CAWSAPGTGRAYEQYF
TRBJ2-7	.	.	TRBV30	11	TGTGCCTGGAGTCACAGGGCCGAGCAGTACTTC	CAWSHRAEQYF
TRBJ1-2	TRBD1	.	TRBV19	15	TGTGCCAGTAGTATAGCGGGACAGGGGTACTATGGCTACACCTTC	CASSIAGQGYYGYTF
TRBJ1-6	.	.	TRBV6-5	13	TGTGCCAGCAGTTCAGGGGAAAATTCACCCCTCCACTTT	CASSSGENSPLHF
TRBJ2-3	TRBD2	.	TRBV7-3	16	TGTGCCAGCAGCCCAGAGCGGGAGACGAGCACAGATACGCAGTATTTT	CASSPERETSTDTQYF
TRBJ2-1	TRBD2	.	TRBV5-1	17	TGCGCCAGCAGCTTAACCACCGGGACTAGCGGTGGCAATGAGCAGTTCTTC	CASSLTTGTSGGNEQFF
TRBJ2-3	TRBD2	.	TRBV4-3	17	TGCGCCAGCAGCTACTCCGGGGTTAGCGGGGTGAGAGATACGCAGTATTTT	CASSYSGVSGVRDTQYF
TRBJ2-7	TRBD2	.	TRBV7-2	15	TGTGCCAGCAGCTTACATAGCGGGGGGAGTTACGAGCAGTACTTC	CASSLHSGGSYEQYF
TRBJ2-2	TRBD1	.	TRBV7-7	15	TGTGCCAGCAGCCCCGGGACAGATCACACCGGGGAGCTGTTTTTT	CASSPGTDHTGELFF
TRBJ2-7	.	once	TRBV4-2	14	TGTGCCAGCAGCCAGACTACAGCGAACTACGAGCAGTACTTC	CASSQTTANYEQYF
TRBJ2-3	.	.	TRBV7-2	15	TGTGCCAGCACCGCACTTAGCGTGACGGGAGATACGCAGTATTTT	CASTALSVTGDTQYF
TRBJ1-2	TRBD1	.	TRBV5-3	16	TGTGCCAGAAGCATTATCCCAGGGGGCTGGGGCTATGGCTACACCTTC	CARSIIPGGWGYGYTF
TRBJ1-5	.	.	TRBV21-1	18	TGTGCCAGCAGCAACGGCAGGCGAGTTAGGTATAGCAATCAGCCCCAGCATTTT	CASSNGRRVRYSNQPQHF
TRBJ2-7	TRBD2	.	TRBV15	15	TGTGCCACCAGCAGATCAGCGGGGGCCTCCTACGAGCAGTACTTC	CATSRSAGASYEQYF
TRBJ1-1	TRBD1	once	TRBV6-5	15	TGTGCCAGCAGTTACGGAAACAGGGGGCACGCTGAAGCTTTCTTT	CASSYGNRGHAEAFF
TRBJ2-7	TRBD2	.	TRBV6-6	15	TGTGCCAGCAGAAACCCCAGGACTAGCGGCTACGAGCAGTACTTC	CASRNPRTSGYEQYF
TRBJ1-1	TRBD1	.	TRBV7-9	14	TGTGCCAGCAGCTTAAGGGGACAGGGGGCTGAAGCTTTCTTT	CASSLRGQGAEAFF
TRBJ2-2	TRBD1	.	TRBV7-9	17	TGTGCCAGCAGGCGTCAATCGGGGACAGCGAACACCGGGGAGCTGTTTTTT	CASRRQSGTANTGELFF
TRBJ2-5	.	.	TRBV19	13	TGTGCCAGCCATGGGCGGGGCCCAGAGACCCAGTACTTC	CASHGRGPETQYF
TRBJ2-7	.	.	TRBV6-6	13	TGTGCCAGCAGTTACTCCGGGGAGAGGGAGCAGTACTTC	CASSYSGEREQYF
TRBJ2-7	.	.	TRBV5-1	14	TGCGCCAGCAGCTTGATCCCAGGGACCTACGAGCAGTACTTC	CASSLIPGTYEQYF
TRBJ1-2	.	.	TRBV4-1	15	TGCGCCAGCAGCCATACAGGGTCTTACCCCTATGGCTACACCTTC	CASSHTGSYPYGYTF
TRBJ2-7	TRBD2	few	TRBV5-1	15	TGCGCCAGCAGCTTGGGGCTAGCGGGGGCGAGCGAGCAGTACTTC	CASSLGLAGASEQYF
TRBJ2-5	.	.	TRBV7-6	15	TGTGCCAGCAGCTTCCCCTTTGGGCAACAAGAGACCCAGTACTTC	CASSFPFGQQETQYF
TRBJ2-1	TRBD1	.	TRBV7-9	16	TGTGCCAGCAGCTTAGAACCCGGGACAGGGCCGTATGAGCAGTTCTTC	CASSLEPGTGPYEQFF
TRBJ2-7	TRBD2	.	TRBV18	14	TGTGCCAGCTCAACCCTAGCGGGTGGTTACGAGCAGTACTTC	CASSTLAGGYEQYF